The sequence of this T cell receptor beta chain was determined in a study of OX40 agonist ivuxolimab in advanced cancers. In the study overall: Hepatocellular carcinoma, melanoma, renal cell or head and neck cancer was diagnosed in the dose-escalation patients. Participants could have had prior anti-PD-1, anti-PD-L1 or anti-CTLA-4 therapy, and around 40% had some.

The V end was cut by 1 base, the J end by 2 bases, with 9 bases between. CDR3 size: 14 residues. Germline V gene sequence: CDR1 SGHRS, CDR2 YFSETQ. The assay was immunoSEQ multiplex PCR, and TCRdb's table has in-frame clones only and misses some. The sample lists around 50,000 clones, 90% to 95% occurring once. The sequence was obtained from an adult with an advanced solid tumor such as melanoma, head and neck, liver or kidney cancer. The chain links TRBV5-1 to TRBJ1-2; D possibly corresponds to TRBD1 (6 bases). Sequencing used CD4+ or CD8+ T cells sorted from blood, obtained in a trial of the OX40 agonist ivuxolimab. CDR3 DNA: TGCGCCAGCAGCTTGAGGGACACAAACTATGGCTACACCTTC. Its protein is CASSLRDTNYGYTF.